This passage covers 32 T cell receptor beta chains from one sample sequenced in a study of CDR3 diversity in severe acne. TCRdb re-analysed the PCR reads in MiXCR, keeping a single row per CDR3 protein. Of tens of thousands of distinct CDR3 sequences listed, under 55% are singletons. The sequenced sample was blood. These receptors came from a male donor with severe acne vulgaris.

This clonotype was counted at least ten times. CDR3: CASSSPWTSGMDTGELFF. CDR3 in DNA: TGTGCCAGCAGCTCGCCCTGGACTAGCGGGATGGATACCGGGGAGCTGTTTTTT. V and J are TRBV5-8 and TRBJ2-2; TRBD2 aligns across 12 bases. Trimming removed 3 bases from V and 5 bases from J; junction bases left unmatched: 11. This CDR3 comprises 18 residues. Germline CDR1 reads SGHTS; CDR2 reads YDEGEE.

V usage is TRBV2 and J usage is TRBJ2-5, with 7 bases lining up with TRBD1. Per the germline V gene, CDR1 is SNHLY and CDR2 is FYNNEI. The J segment lost 1 base and the V segment lost 2 bases, leaving 4 bases of the junction unmatched. The CDR3 length is 15 residues. This chain's CDR3 is CASSERQGPQETQYF. The CDR3 bases are TGTGCCAGCAGTGAACGACAGGGACCCCAAGAGACCCAGTACTTC.

The chain uses TRBV9 and TRBJ1-2, with D possibly TRBD1 on 5 matching bases. This CDR3 has 14 residues. Germline values: CDR1 SGDLS, CDR2 YYNGEE. The germline V and J ends were trimmed by 4 bases and 2 bases, with 12 bases remaining between them. The CDR3 DNA follows: TGTGCCAGCAGCTCCCAGGGAGGAAACTATGGCTACACCTTC. Its translation: CASSSQGGNYGYTF.

Worth noting for this clonotype: A read error may produce the germline difference seen at one junction end. This chain connects TRBV3-1 to TRBJ2-7; 7 positions match TRBD2. This CDR3 has 14 residues. Per germline, CDR1 LGHDT and CDR2 YNNKEL (reference sequence). CDR3 sequence reads: CASTQGTITIEQYF. The CDR3 coding sequence is TGTGCCAGCACCCAAGGGACTATCACCATCGAGCAGTACTTC.

The V and J genes are TRBV7-2 and TRBJ2-1; 11 nucleotides align to TRBD2. Germline V gene lookup returns CDR1 SGHTA and CDR2 FQGNSA. With 1 base clipped from V and 3 bases from J, the junction kept 8 bases outside the gene matches. The CDR3 has 18 residues. Here the CDR3 reads CASSLVRTSGSFYNEQFF. In nucleotides, the CDR3 is TGTGCCAGCAGCTTAGTTCGCACTAGCGGGAGCTTCTACAATGAGCAGTTCTTC.

There are many counts of this clonotype. The chain joins TRBV20-1 to TRBJ1-1; D is uncertain. The CDR3 is 12 amino acids. Germline loops: CDR1 DFQATT, CDR2 SNEGSKA (reference sequence). V was pared by 3 bases and J by 1 base, with 6 bases between. CDR3 sequence reads: CSARPGNTEAFF. In DNA, the CDR3 is TGCAGTGCTAGGCCAGGGAACACTGAAGCTTTCTTT.

The rearrangement joins TRBV6-2 or TRBV6-3 to TRBJ1-2; D remains ambiguous. V lost 2 bases and J lost 2, with 9 bases in between. Germline V gene lookup returns CDR1 MNHEY and CDR2 SVGEGT. This CDR3 is 14 amino acids long. The CDR3 loop reads CASSYVVGNYGYTF. Written as DNA, the CDR3 is TGTGCCAGCAGTTACGTTGTTGGGAACTATGGCTACACCTTC.

This clonotype came up many times. V usage is TRBV12-3 or TRBV12-4 and J usage is TRBJ2-1; weak D call: TRBD2 (6 bases). CDR3 length: 10 amino acids. V was pared by 8 bases and J by 7 bases, with 6 bases between. The CDR3 loop is CASGGNEQFF. The CDR3 coding sequence is TGTGCCAGCGGGGGGAATGAGCAGTTCTTC.

The chain links TRBV20-1 to TRBJ2-3, with 8 bases that match TRBD2. V was pared by 6 bases and J by 0 bases, with 5 bases of the junction left unmatched. From germline, CDR1 is DFQATT and CDR2 SNEGSKA (reference sequence). This CDR3 comprises 14 residues. CDR3 protein: CSAGLAGSTDTQYF. As DNA, the CDR3 is TGCAGTGCGGGATTAGCGGGAAGCACAGATACGCAGTATTTT.

Comment on this clonotype: Since a much larger clone is just one base distant, this may be a read error. The CDR3 does not end in the conserved phenylalanine or tryptophan, so this is likely a read error. The chain employs TRBV20-1 and TRBJ2-7; TRBD1 matches at 7 bases. This CDR3 has 15 residues. V was clipped by 3 bases and J by 4 bases; unmatched bases: 12. Germline CDR1 is DFQATT and CDR2 is SNEGSKA (reference sequence). The CDR3 nucleotides are TGCAGTGCTAGTGTAACAGGGGAAGCTAATTACGAGCAGTACTCC. This codes for CSASVTGEANYEQYS.

The chain uses TRBV2 and TRBJ2-7, with D uncertain. Trimming cost V 7 bases and J 2 bases, with 9 bases left between them. This CDR3 region has 12 residues. Germline assignment: CDR1 SNHLY and CDR2 FYNNEI. The CDR3 reads CASNGETYEQYF. CDR3 DNA: TGTGCCAGCAACGGCGAGACCTACGAGCAGTACTTC.

A remark on this clonotype: A read error is possible here, since a much larger clone lies one base away. No conserved phenylalanine or tryptophan is present at the end of the CDR3, so a read error is the likely explanation. This chain joins TRBV5-1 and TRBJ2-5; 7 bases align to TRBD2. Trimming removed 0 bases from V and 4 bases from J; junction bases left unmatched: 6. The CDR3 is made up of 15 amino acids. Germline assignment: CDR1 SGHRS and CDR2 YFSETQ. This chain's CDR3 is CASSLGTREAETQYS. The CDR3 DNA is TGCGCCAGCAGCTTGGGGACTAGGGAGGCAGAGACCCAGTACTCC.

This chain joins TRBV9 and TRBJ2-2; TRBD2 matches at 8 bases. Per the germline V gene, CDR1 is SGDLS and CDR2 is YYNGEE. The length of the CDR3 is 15 residues. V dropped 5 bases and J dropped 0; count of bases not matched to a gene: 3. CDR3 sequence (DNA): TGTGCCAGCAGTGACGGGGGGGCGAACACCGGGGAGCTGTTTTTT. Amino acids: CASSDGGANTGELFF.

The J gene is TRBJ1-2, the V gene TRBV2, with TRBD1 identical over 10 bases. Trimming removed 4 bases from V and 6 bases from J; junction bases left unmatched: 5. Looked up from germline, CDR1 is SNHLY and CDR2 is FYNNEI. The CDR3 is 14 residues long. The CDR3 DNA reads as TGTGCCAGCAGTGCATCGACAGGGGGCGATGGCTACACCTTC. This translates into CASSASTGGDGYTF.

The rearrangement links TRBV6-5 to TRBJ1-2; D not resolved. Trimming removed 5 bases at V and 4 bases at J, with 8 bases between. Per germline, CDR1 MNHEY and CDR2 SVGAGI. The CDR3 consists of 12 residues. The CDR3 here is CASSRGTYGYTF. In nucleotides, the CDR3 is TGTGCCAGCAGTCGGGGAACCTATGGCTACACCTTC.

The gene calls are TRBV15 and TRBJ1-5, with 9 bases identical to TRBD1. With V trimmed by 3 bases and J by 3 bases, 9 bases remained unmatched. The CDR3 runs to 17 residues. CDR1 is LNHNV and CDR2 is YYDKDF in the germline V gene (reference sequence). Written as DNA, the CDR3 is TGTGCCACCAGCAGTTACTCCGGGACAGGGAACAATCAGCCCCAGCATTTT. It translates to CATSSYSGTGNNQPQHF.

With regard to this clonotype: At one boundary the junction diverges from the germline segment, which might be a read error. V and J are TRBV10-2 and TRBJ2-7; tentatively, D is TRBD2 (5 bases). CDR3 length equals 13 residues. Germline CDR1 is WSHSY and CDR2 is SAAADI. The CDR3 DNA sequence: TGTGCCAGCGCCCTAGGGCGGGTCTACGAGCAGTACTTC. Its protein product is CASALGRVYEQYF.

This chain joins TRBV10-3 and TRBJ2-5; D call uncertain. Looked up from germline, CDR1 is ENHRY and CDR2 is SYGVKD. This CDR3 region has 14 residues. Deletions cut 0 bases from V and 2 bases from J, with 7 bases between. This chain's CDR3 is CAISESVGQETQYF. In DNA, the CDR3 is TGTGCCATCAGTGAGTCGGTGGGACAAGAGACCCAGTACTTC.

The sample holds one count of this clonotype. The chain recombines TRBV20-1 with TRBJ1-5; the D gene is possibly TRBD1 (5 bases). This CDR3 region has 14 residues. Trimming removed 4 bases from V and 5 bases from J, with 15 bases in between. The germline gives CDR1 DFQATT, CDR2 SNEGSKA (reference sequence). This chain's CDR3 is CSANRQGLHQPQHF. The CDR3 nucleotides are TGCAGTGCTAACCGGCAGGGTCTTCATCAGCCCCAGCATTTT.

This clonotype has ten or more counts. V gene TRBV20-1 combines with J gene TRBJ2-7, with D perhaps TRBD1 or TRBD2 (5 bases each). Germline V gene sequence: CDR1 DFQATT, CDR2 SNEGSKA (reference sequence). This CDR3 spans 13 amino acids. Trimming pared 0 bases from V and 1 base from J, leaving 7 bases between. For the CDR3, the DNA is TGCAGTGCTAGAGAGAGGGGATCCTACGAGCAGTACTTC. It codes for CSARERGSYEQYF.

At least ten counts were recorded for this clonotype. The chain uses TRBV5-1 and TRBJ2-3, with 11 bases that match TRBD2. Germline lookup yields CDR1 SGHRS and CDR2 YFSETQ. After removal of 4 bases from V and 3 bases from J, the junction contained 16 bases not matched to a gene. This CDR3 contains 19 residues. The CDR3 bases are TGCGCCAGCAGCCTCTGGACTAGCGGGTCCCTTAGGCGGACAGATACGCAGTATTTT. It specifies CASSLWTSGSLRRTDTQYF.

The chain carries TRBV28 and TRBJ2-1; TRBD2 agrees at 7 bases. Unmatched junction bases numbered 11, after V lost 8 bases and J lost 7 bases. CDR1 is MDHEN, CDR2 SYDVKM, per germline. CDR3 size: 14 residues. The CDR3 bases are TGTGCCAGCCTAGACGGGGGGACTTTAAATGAGCAGTTCTTC. It yields the protein CASLDGGTLNEQFF. Combining the CDR3 with reference TRBV28 and TRBJ2-1 gives the whole variable domain DVKVTQSSRYLVKRTGEKVFLECVQDMDHENMFWYRQDPGLGLRLIYFSYDVKMKEKGDIPEGYSVSREKKERFSLILESASTNQTSMYLCASLDGGTLNEQFFGPGTRLTVL.

This clonotype ranks as medium-sized. The chain has TRBV20-1 and TRBJ1-2; TRBD1 is a possible D gene (5 bases). The ends were cut back, 0 bases at V and 1 base at J, with 24 bases in the middle. The CDR3 length is 19 residues. CDR1 is DFQATT, CDR2 SNEGSKA, per germline (reference sequence). CDR3 loop: CSARDYWADNLFHNYGYTF. DNA for the CDR3: TGCAGTGCTAGAGATTACTGGGCGGACAACCTATTCCATAACTATGGCTACACCTTC.

J is TRBJ1-2 and V is TRBV25-1, with TRBD1 matching over 9 bases. Germline CDR1 is MGHDK and CDR2 is SYGVNS. The ends lost 6 bases at V and 7 bases at J; junction bases unmatched: 3. CDR3 length equals 12 residues. CDR3 protein: CASRQGALGYTF. CDR3 DNA sequence: TGTGCCAGCAGACAGGGGGCGCTTGGCTACACCTTC.

CDR3: CASRMRDRGFHEQYF. For the CDR3, the DNA is TGTGCCAGCAGGATGAGGGACAGGGGGTTCCACGAGCAGTACTTC. The V gene is TRBV11-2, the J gene TRBJ2-7; 11 bases match TRBD1. Per germline, CDR1 SGHAT and CDR2 FQNNGV. The CDR3 consists of 15 residues. V dropped 6 bases and J dropped 5; count of bases not matched to a gene: 9.

Within the sample, this clonotype is medium-sized. V usage is TRBV2 and J usage is TRBJ2-2, with 8 bases lining up with TRBD1. The CDR3 consists of 15 residues. With V trimmed by 4 bases and J by 5 bases, 6 bases remained unmatched. The germline V gene has CDR1 SNHLY and CDR2 FYNNEI. CDR3 bases: TGTGCCAGCAGTGGACAGGGGAGCTCGACCGGGGAGCTGTTTTTT. The encoded protein is CASSGQGSSTGELFF.

This chain uses TRBV29-1 with TRBJ2-7, with 8 bases lining up with TRBD1. Per the germline V gene, CDR1 is SQVTM and CDR2 is ANQGSEA. The CDR3 is 11 residues long. J lost 5 bases, V lost 4 bases, and 1 base had no gene match. CDR3 bases: TGCAGCGTTGGACAGGGGAACGAGCAGTACTTC. Its translation: CSVGQGNEQYF.

The V call is TRBV7-6, the J call TRBJ2-3, with D possibly TRBD2 on 5 matching bases. The V end lost 6 bases, the J end lost 6 bases, and 13 bases lay between the germline ends. Germline CDR1 reads SGHVS; CDR2 reads FNYEAQ. The CDR3 loop spans 13 amino acids. CDR3 sequence (DNA): TGTGCCAGCAGATCTACTAGTTCGGATACGCAGTATTTT. The encoded protein is CASRSTSSDTQYF.

Note on this clonotype: A much bigger clone sits one base away, suggesting this may be a read error. The conserved final phenylalanine or tryptophan is absent from the CDR3, which likely points to a read error. The chain joins TRBV2 to TRBJ1-1; 7 nucleotides agree with TRBD1. From germline, CDR1 is SNHLY and CDR2 FYNNEI. The CDR3 contains 14 residues. Germline trimming cut 5 bases from V and 0 bases from J; bases unmatched to any gene: 3. The CDR3 region is CASSLTGMNTEAFL. The CDR3, as DNA: TGTGCCAGCAGTCTGACAGGGATGAACACTGAAGCTTTCCTT.

The gene calls are TRBV11-2 and TRBJ1-1, with D tentatively TRBD1 (5 bases). This CDR3 is 13 amino acids long. The germline V and J ends were trimmed by 8 bases and 8 bases, with 18 bases remaining between them. CDR1 and CDR2 from the germline V gene are SGHAT and FQNNGV. The CDR3 DNA reads as TGTGCCAGCTTTGGGACGGCCGACCGGGAAGCTTTCTTT. It is translated as CASFGTADREAFF.

The genes are TRBV5-1 and TRBJ2-7, with D possibly matching TRBD2 (6 bases). The CDR3 contains 13 residues. Between the trimmed V and J ends, which lost 7 bases and 6 bases, there was a span of 17 bases. Germline values: CDR1 SGHRS, CDR2 YFSETQ. CDR3 DNA sequence: TGCGCCAGCCGAACCGTGACTAGTGGCGAGCAGTACTTC. It is translated as CASRTVTSGEQYF.

V gene TRBV29-1 combines with J gene TRBJ1-2; no definite D call. Germline V gives CDR1 SQVTM, CDR2 ANQGSEA. V gave up 5 bases and J gave up 2 bases, with 12 bases separating them. The CDR3 is made up of 13 amino acids. The chain's CDR3 is CSVYQSRNYGYTF. DNA for the CDR3: TGCAGCGTTTACCAAAGCCGAAACTATGGCTACACCTTC.